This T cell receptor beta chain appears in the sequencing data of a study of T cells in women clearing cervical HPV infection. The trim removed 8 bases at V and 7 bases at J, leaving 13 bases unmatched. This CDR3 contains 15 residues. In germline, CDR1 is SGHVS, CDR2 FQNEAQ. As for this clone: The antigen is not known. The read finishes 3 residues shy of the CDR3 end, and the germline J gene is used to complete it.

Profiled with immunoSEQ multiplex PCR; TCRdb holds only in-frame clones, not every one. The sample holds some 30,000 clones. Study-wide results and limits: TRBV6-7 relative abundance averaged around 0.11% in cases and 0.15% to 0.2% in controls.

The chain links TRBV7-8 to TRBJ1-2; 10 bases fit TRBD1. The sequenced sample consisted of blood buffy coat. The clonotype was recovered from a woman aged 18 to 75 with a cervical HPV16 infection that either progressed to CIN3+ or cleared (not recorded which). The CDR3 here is CASFTGTGDEGGYTF. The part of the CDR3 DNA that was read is TGTGCCAGCTTCACCGGGACAGGGGACGAGGGTGGC.